Listed here are 17 T cell receptor beta chains from one sample, sequenced in a study of blood T cells in healthy people across ages. Using a J-beta primer mix together with a sample-barcoded 5' primer, a second PCR was run for about 6 to 11 cycles. Each CDR3 protein gets one entry after TCRdb re-called the 5' RACE reads with MiXCR. Of about 1,500,000 distinct CDR3 sequences listed, under 30% were seen once; the top ten hold roughly 8.2%. Sequenced sample: blood. Receptors were obtained from a woman in her twenties or thirties in good health.

The chain is built from TRBV5-1 and TRBJ1-4, with TRBD1 matching 7 bases. Germline V gene data show CDR1 as SGHRS and CDR2 as YFSETQ. CDR3 length: 14 residues. Trimming at V came to 4 bases and at J to 4 bases, leaving 4 bases not matched to a gene. CDR3 sequence (DNA): TGCGCCAGCAGCCAGGGACAGCTTAATGAAAAACTGTTTTTT. It is translated as CASSQGQLNEKLFF.

Details on this clonotype: The junction differs from germline at one of its ends, possibly a read error. The chain links TRBV9 to TRBJ1-5; D is undetermined. The CDR3 contains 15 residues. Germline loops: CDR1 SGDLS, CDR2 YYNGEE. The CDR3 nucleotides read TGTGCCAGCAGCGTAGATGCCTCGGGCAATCTGCCCCAGCATTTT. Translated: CASSVDASGNLPQHF.

The chain carries TRBV7-2 and TRBJ2-1; D may be TRBD1 (6 bases). V was pared by 6 bases and J by 1 base, with 16 bases between. Germline-derived CDR1 and CDR2 are SGHTA and FQGNSA. CDR3 length: 16 amino acids. DNA for the CDR3: TGTGCCAGCAGTTTTCCCCCCAGGGGATCCTACAATGAGCAGTTCTTC. Amino acids: CASSFPPRGSYNEQFF.

Many counts were recorded for this clonotype. The chain recombines TRBV5-1 with TRBJ2-1; TRBD2 might be the D (5 bases). This CDR3 contains 19 residues. V was pared by 0 bases and J by 0 bases, with 19 bases between. The germline V gene encodes CDR1 SGHRS and CDR2 YFSETQ. The CDR3, as DNA: TGCGCCAGCAGCTTGGCCCCGCCCGGGGTTCCTAGCTCCTACAATGAGCAGTTCTTC. As protein: CASSLAPPGVPSSYNEQFF.

Regarding this clonotype: The junction and the germline gene differ at one end; a read error may be behind it. V is TRBV10-3 and J is TRBJ1-2; 7 bases fit TRBD1. CDR1 and CDR2 from the germline V gene are ENHRY and SYGVKD. The CDR3 is 14 amino acids. The CDR3 DNA follows: TGTGCCATCAGTGGAGGGGGCGGTTCCTATGACTACACCTTC. Amino acid sequence: CAISGGGGSYDYTF.

The chain carries TRBV5-1 and TRBJ2-7; D remains unclear. V dropped 4 bases and J dropped 7 bases, with 18 bases sitting between them. This CDR3 comprises 14 residues. Germline loops: CDR1 SGHRS, CDR2 YFSETQ. The CDR3 sequence is CASSLTVAQGEQYF. The CDR3 nucleotides read TGCGCCAGCAGCCTGACGGTCGCTCAAGGGGAGCAGTACTTC.

V and J are TRBV2 and TRBJ1-5; D is possibly TRBD1 (6 bases). V gave up 8 bases and J gave up 4 bases, with 12 bases separating them. The germline gives CDR1 SNHLY, CDR2 FYNNEI. The CDR3 runs 13 residues. As DNA, the CDR3 is TGTGCCAGCGAGGAGCAGGGGAATCAGCCCCAGCATTTT. Translated: CASEEQGNQPQHF.

This clonotype was counted only a few times. The chain recombines TRBV20-1 with TRBJ2-3, with 8 bases lining up with TRBD2. Germline lookup yields CDR1 DFQATT and CDR2 SNEGSKA (reference sequence). CDR3 length: 14 amino acids. Trimming took 4 bases from V and 2 from J; bases not matched to a gene: 5. The CDR3, as DNA: TGCAGTGCTAAATCTAGCGGGCCCACAGATACGCAGTATTTT. Amino acid sequence: CSAKSSGPTDTQYF.

This clonotype was counted only a few times. This sequence joins TRBV20-1 and TRBJ2-1; 8 bases map to TRBD2. Per the germline V gene, CDR1 is DFQATT and CDR2 is SNEGSKA (reference sequence). The CDR3 has 15 amino acids. Trimming at V came to 0 bases and at J to 11 bases, leaving 12 bases not matched to a gene. This CDR3 reads CSARDVQAGEDQQFF. CDR3 sequence (DNA): TGCAGTGCTAGAGACGTACAAGCGGGAGAGGATCAGCAGTTCTTC.

This clonotype has a count of ten or more. The chain couples TRBV9 to TRBJ2-4, with 7 bases fitting TRBD1. J gave up 6 bases and V 4 bases, and 10 bases lay outside the gene matches. The CDR3 contains 15 residues. CDR1 SGDLS and CDR2 YYNGEE come from the germline V gene. In nucleotides, the CDR3 is TGTGCCAGCAGCTCGCAGGACAGGCCCCTAAACATTCAGTACTTC. Protein: CASSSQDRPLNIQYF. Based on the CDR3 plus reference TRBV9 and TRBJ2-4, the full variable domain is DSGVTQTPKHLITATGQRVTLRCSPRSGDLSVYWYQQSLDQGLQFLIQYYNGEERAKGNILERFSAQQFPDLHSELNLSSLELGDSALYFCASSSQDRPLNIQYFGAGTRLSVL.

The V gene is TRBV27, the J gene TRBJ2-7, with D unresolved. This CDR3 comprises 13 residues. Germline loops: CDR1 MNHEY, CDR2 SMNVEV (reference sequence). V dropped 6 bases and J dropped 0 bases, with 9 bases sitting between them. This CDR3 reads CASSAYPSYEQYF. In nucleotides, the CDR3 is TGTGCCAGCAGCGCCTATCCCTCCTACGAGCAGTACTTC.

This clonotype was observed a few times. The chain links TRBV18 to TRBJ2-1, with a tentative D call TRBD1 (6 bases). Trimming removed 5 bases at V and 6 bases at J, with 14 bases between. Germline assignment: CDR1 KGHSH and CDR2 LQKENI. The CDR3 is made up of 14 amino acids. As DNA, the CDR3 is TGTGCCAGCTCAGCAGGGGTGTCGATCAATGAGCAGTTCTTC. This codes for CASSAGVSINEQFF.

The gene calls are TRBV2 and TRBJ1-2; 11 bases agree with TRBD1. Germline CDR1 is SNHLY and CDR2 is FYNNEI. The CDR3 is 15 residues long. The ends lost 6 bases at V and 3 bases at J; junction bases unmatched: 6. CDR3 in amino acids: CASRDGQGAHYGYTF. The CDR3 DNA reads TGTGCCAGCAGGGATGGACAGGGGGCACACTATGGCTACACCTTC.

The chain links TRBV7-9 to TRBJ2-1, with D perhaps TRBD1 (5 bases). CDR1 is SEHNR, CDR2 FQNEAQ, per germline (reference sequence). The CDR3 extends over 17 amino acids. The ends were cut back, 1 base at V and 8 bases at J, with 21 bases in the middle. The CDR3: CASSLVPIGQGEDEQFF. CDR3 DNA sequence: TGTGCCAGCAGCTTAGTTCCGATTGGGCAGGGTGAGGATGAGCAGTTCTTC.

With respect to this clonotype: With a much larger clone just one base away, this may be a read error. The chain is built from TRBV10-3 and TRBJ2-7; perhaps TRBD1 as D (6 bases). CDR3 length: 13 residues. Germline assignment: CDR1 ENHRY and CDR2 SYGVKD. CDR3 bases: TGTACCACCACTCGGACAGATACCTACGAGCAGTACTTC. Residues: CTTTRTDTYEQYF.

The chain links TRBV7-6 to TRBJ2-7, with TRBD1 as a possible D gene (6 bases). V lost 5 bases and J lost 5, with 16 bases in between. The CDR3 is 14 residues long. Per germline, CDR1 SGHVS and CDR2 FNYEAQ. The CDR3 region has the DNA TGTGCCAGCAGCCCAACAGGGTTCGGTGACGAGCAGTACTTC. This codes for CASSPTGFGDEQYF.

This clonotype appeared a few times. The chain combines TRBV15 with TRBJ2-2; D call uncertain. The germline gives CDR1 LNHNV, CDR2 YYDKDF (reference sequence). Trimming stripped 5 bases from V and 7 bases from J, with 14 bases between. CDR3 length: 14 residues. The CDR3 loop reads CATSSRQALGELFF. The CDR3 coding sequence is TGTGCCACCAGCTCCCGCCAGGCCCTCGGGGAGCTGTTTTTT.